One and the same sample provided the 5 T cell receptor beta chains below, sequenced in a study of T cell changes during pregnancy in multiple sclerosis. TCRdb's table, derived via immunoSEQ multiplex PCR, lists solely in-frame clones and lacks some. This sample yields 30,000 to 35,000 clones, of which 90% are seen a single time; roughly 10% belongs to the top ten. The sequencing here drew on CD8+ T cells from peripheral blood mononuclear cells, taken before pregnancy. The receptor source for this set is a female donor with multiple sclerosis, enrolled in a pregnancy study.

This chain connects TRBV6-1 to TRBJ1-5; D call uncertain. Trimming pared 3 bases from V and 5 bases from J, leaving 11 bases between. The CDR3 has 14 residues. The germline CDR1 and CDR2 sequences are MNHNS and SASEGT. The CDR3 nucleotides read TGTGCCAGCAGTGATCAGGCCCTTGATCAGCCCCAGCATTTT. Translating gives CASSDQALDQPQHF.

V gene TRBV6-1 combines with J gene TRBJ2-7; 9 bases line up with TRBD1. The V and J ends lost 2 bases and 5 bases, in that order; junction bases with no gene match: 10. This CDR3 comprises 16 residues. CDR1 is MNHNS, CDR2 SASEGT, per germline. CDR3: CASSETSGTGHNEQYF. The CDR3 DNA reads TGTGCCAGCAGTGAAACGTCCGGGACAGGGCACAACGAGCAGTACTTC.

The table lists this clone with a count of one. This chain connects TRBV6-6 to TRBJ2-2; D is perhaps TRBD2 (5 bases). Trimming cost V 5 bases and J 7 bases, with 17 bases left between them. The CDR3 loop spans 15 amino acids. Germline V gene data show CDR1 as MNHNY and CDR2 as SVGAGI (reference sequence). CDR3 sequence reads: CASSPISVRGGELFF. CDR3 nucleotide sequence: TGTGCCAGCAGTCCGATCAGCGTACGGGGCGGGGAGCTGTTTTTT.

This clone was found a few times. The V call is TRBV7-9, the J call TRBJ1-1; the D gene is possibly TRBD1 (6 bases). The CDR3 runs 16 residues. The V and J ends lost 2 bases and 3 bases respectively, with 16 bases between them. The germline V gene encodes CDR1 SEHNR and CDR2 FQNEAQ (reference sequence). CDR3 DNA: TGTGCCAGCAGCTTAACAGGGACGAGGGGAGACACTGAAGCTTTCTTT. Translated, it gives CASSLTGTRGDTEAFF.

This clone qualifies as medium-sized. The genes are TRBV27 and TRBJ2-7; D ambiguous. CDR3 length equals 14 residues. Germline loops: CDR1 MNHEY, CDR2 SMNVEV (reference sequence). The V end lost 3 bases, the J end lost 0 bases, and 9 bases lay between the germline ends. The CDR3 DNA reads TGTGCCAGCAGTTTGAACTCTTTCTCCTACGAGCAGTACTTC. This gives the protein CASSLNSFSYEQYF.